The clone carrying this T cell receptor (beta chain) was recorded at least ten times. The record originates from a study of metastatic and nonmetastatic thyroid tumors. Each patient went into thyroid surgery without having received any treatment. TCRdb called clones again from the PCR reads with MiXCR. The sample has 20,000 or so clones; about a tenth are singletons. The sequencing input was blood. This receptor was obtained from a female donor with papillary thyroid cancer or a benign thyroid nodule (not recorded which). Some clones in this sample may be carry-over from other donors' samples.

The CDR3 DNA sequence: TGCGCCAGCAGCTTGGGTCAGAATGCTCTAGCGGGAGGAGAGCAGTTCTTC. This gives the protein CASSLGQNALAGGEQFF. This sequence joins TRBV5-1 and TRBJ2-1; 11 bases match TRBD2. This CDR3 has 17 amino acids. V trimming: 0 bases; J trimming: 10 bases; junction bases outside the gene matches: 12. Germline CDR1 SGHRS, CDR2 YFSETQ.